These 23 T cell receptor beta chains came from one sample sequenced in a study of shared clonotypes between healthy human individuals. This table comes from immunoSEQ multiplex PCR, and its TCRdb copy is limited to in-frame clones, with some not included. The table records about 1 million clones, about 80% of them present only once. What was sequenced was memory CD4+ T cells from PBMCs. Specified subset: CD45RA-negative fraction. Receptors originate from a man between 18 and 35 years old in good health. Some clones in this sample may be carry-over from other donors' samples.

In DNA form, the CDR3 reads TGTGCCAGCAGCTTAAGAGCGGGAGAAGAGCAGTTCTTC. Translated, it gives CASSLRAGEEQFF. This chain links TRBV7-2 with TRBJ2-1; TRBD2 aligns across 8 bases. V lost 2 bases and J lost 10; bases outside the gene matches: 4. The germline V gene has CDR1 SGHTA and CDR2 FQGNSA. The CDR3 runs to 13 residues. The whole variable domain, filled in from reference TRBV7-2 and TRBJ2-1, reads GAGVSQSPSNKVTEKGKDVELRCDPISGHTALYWYRQSLGQGLEFLIYFQGNSAPDKSGLPSDRFSAERTGGSVSTLTIQRTQQEDSAVYLCASSLRAGEEQFFGPGTRLTVL.

The chain combines TRBV29-1 with TRBJ1-2; D possibly corresponds to TRBD1 (5 bases). CDR3 length: 11 amino acids. From germline, CDR1 is SQVTM and CDR2 ANQGSEA. V was shortened by 7 bases and J by 4 bases, with 10 bases between the two germline ends. Here the CDR3 reads CSAHGTYGYTF. As DNA, the CDR3 is TGCAGCGCCCACGGGACCTATGGCTACACCTTC.

CDR3 bases: TGTGCCAGCAGCTTAAGCGGGGGTCTCAACGAGCAGTACTTC. Amino acid sequence: CASSLSGGLNEQYF. This chain connects TRBV11-3 to TRBJ2-7, with 8 bases fitting TRBD2. The V gene's germline CDR1 is SGHNT and CDR2 YENEEA. Trimming cost V 2 bases and J 5 bases; bases outside gene matches: 5. This CDR3 has 14 amino acids.

This clone was observed a handful of times. J is TRBJ2-7 and V is TRBV7-6; no definite D call. The V end lost 3 bases, the J end lost 1 base, and 13 bases lay between the germline ends. The CDR3 spans 15 residues. Germline CDR1 and CDR2: SGHVS and FNYEAQ. The CDR3 DNA follows: TGTGCCAGCAGCTTGGACGTAGGGCTTTCCTACGAGCAGTACTTC. Its translation: CASSLDVGLSYEQYF.

V gene TRBV30 combines with J gene TRBJ1-1; D call uncertain. The CDR3 runs 13 residues. Trimming stripped 4 bases from V and 1 base from J, with 10 bases between. Germline V lookup: CDR1 GTSNPN, CDR2 SVGIG (reference sequence). The CDR3 is CAWIARRNTEAFF. The CDR3 DNA is TGTGCCTGGATCGCGAGGCGGAACACTGAAGCTTTCTTT.

About this clone: Since a much larger clone is just one base distant, this may be a read error. CDR3 sequence reads: CASTPGLNTDTQYF. DNA of the CDR3: TGTGCCAGCACTCCGGGACTTAACACAGATACGCAGTATTTT. The genes are TRBV2 and TRBJ2-3; perhaps TRBD2 as D (6 bases). This CDR3 comprises 14 residues. V shed 7 bases and J shed 2 bases, with 13 bases lying between them. The germline V gene has CDR1 SNHLY and CDR2 FYNNEI.

The J gene is TRBJ1-1, the V gene TRBV6-1, with D uncertain. The V end was cut by 4 bases, the J end by 5 bases, with 11 bases between. CDR1 and CDR2 from the germline V gene are MNHNS and SASEGT. This CDR3 comprises 13 residues. This CDR3 reads CASSASWGTEAFF. CDR3 DNA sequence: TGTGCCAGCAGTGCGTCATGGGGAACTGAAGCTTTCTTT.

This clone was observed a handful of times. This chain links TRBV15 with TRBJ1-3; 7 bases match TRBD1. With 2 bases clipped from V and 7 bases from J, the junction kept 5 bases outside the gene matches. Germline V gene lookup returns CDR1 LNHNV and CDR2 YYDKDF (reference sequence). The CDR3 totals 14 residues. This CDR3 is CATSRTGVVNTIYF. The CDR3 DNA is TGTGCCACCAGCAGAACAGGGGTTGTGAACACCATATATTTT.

V is TRBV6-6 and J is TRBJ1-1; D perhaps matches TRBD1 (5 bases). Germline V lookup: CDR1 MNHNY, CDR2 SVGAGI (reference sequence). CDR3 length: 14 amino acids. Trimming removed 6 bases from V and 3 bases from J, with 14 bases in between. The DNA for the CDR3 is TGTGCCAGCAGGGAAAGCAGGGTGGACACTGAAGCTTTCTTT. This sequence encodes CASRESRVDTEAFF.

This clone was found many times. The chain carries TRBV28 and TRBJ1-4; D unclear. Germline V CDR1 and CDR2: MDHEN, SYDVKM. The CDR3 is 13 residues long. V lost 4 bases and J 3 bases, leaving 6 bases between the germline ends. The CDR3 DNA reads as TGTGCCAGCAGTTCCAGATCTAATGAAAAACTGTTTTTT. Encoded protein: CASSSRSNEKLFF.

This clone occurred a few times. The V gene is TRBV28, the J gene TRBJ1-2; D unresolved. The CDR3 contains 12 residues. V lost 4 bases and J lost 7, with 10 bases in between. Looked up from germline, CDR1 is MDHEN and CDR2 is SYDVKM. CDR3 region: CASSWEGFGYTF. The CDR3 DNA reads as TGTGCCAGCAGTTGGGAAGGCTTTGGCTACACCTTC.

J is TRBJ1-2 and V is TRBV19; 10 bases match TRBD1. The junction had 6 bases not matched to a gene; V was cut back by 7 bases and J by 4 bases. In germline, CDR1 is LNHDA, CDR2 SQIVND (reference sequence). The CDR3 has 14 residues. The CDR3 sequence is CASNPDRGIYGYTF. The CDR3 coding sequence is TGTGCCAGTAACCCGGACAGGGGGATCTATGGCTACACCTTC.

On this clone itself: The sample contains more than one DNA sequence encoding this CDR3. The chain joins TRBV20-1 to TRBJ2-1; tentative D call: TRBD2 (5 bases). CDR1 is DFQATT and CDR2 is SNEGSKA in the germline V gene (reference sequence). The CDR3 contains 11 residues. The V end was cut by 1 base, the J end by 9 bases, with 7 bases between. This CDR3 is CSARGGGEQFF. The CDR3 nucleotides read TGCAGTGCTAGAGGAGGAGGTGAGCAGTTCTTC.

The chain recombines TRBV28 with TRBJ1-2; no firm D call. Germline V gene lookup returns CDR1 MDHEN and CDR2 SYDVKM. CDR3 length: 13 residues. Trimming cost V 5 bases and J 8 bases, with 15 bases left between them. The CDR3 here is CASSDGWRGGYTF. For the CDR3, the DNA is TGTGCCAGCAGTGATGGATGGAGAGGAGGCTACACCTTC.

The chain joins TRBV30 to TRBJ1-3, with 10 nucleotides matching TRBD1. The CDR3 is 16 residues long. The V gene's germline CDR1 is GTSNPN and CDR2 SVGIG (reference sequence). After removal of 1 base from V and 3 bases from J, the junction contained 6 bases not matched to a gene. Here the CDR3 reads CAWSDWTGGGGNTIYF. CDR3 DNA sequence: TGTGCCTGGAGTGACTGGACAGGGGGAGGTGGAAACACCATATATTTT.

The rearrangement joins TRBV7-2 to TRBJ2-4; 11 bases are shared with TRBD2. The CDR3 is made up of 15 amino acids. The junction had 8 bases not matched to a gene; V was cut back by 5 bases and J by 8 bases. CDR1 SGHTA and CDR2 FQGNSA come from the germline V gene. CDR3 DNA sequence: TGTGCCAGCAGCCCTTCGACTAGCGGGAAGTACATTCAGTACTTC. The encoded protein is CASSPSTSGKYIQYF.

The V gene is TRBV6-1, the J gene TRBJ2-1; no definite D call. The V gene's germline CDR1 is MNHNS and CDR2 SASEGT. CDR3 length: 14 residues. Trimming took 5 bases from V and 0 from J, leaving 8 bases between them. The CDR3 DNA reads as TGTGCCAGCAGTTGGATGAGCTCCTACAATGAGCAGTTCTTC. This gives the protein CASSWMSSYNEQFF.

The gene calls are TRBV6-5 and TRBJ1-3, with D perhaps TRBD1 (6 bases). The V and J ends lost 6 bases and 0 bases respectively, with 12 bases between them. CDR1 is MNHEY, CDR2 SVGAGI, per germline. The CDR3 runs 15 residues. This chain's CDR3 is CASRLTGYSGNTIYF. The CDR3 DNA reads TGTGCCAGCAGATTAACAGGGTACTCTGGAAACACCATATATTTT.

This rearrangement joins TRBV7-2 to TRBJ2-7, with D maybe TRBD2 (5 bases). V was clipped by 2 bases and J by 12 bases, with 17 bases between them. Germline V CDR1 and CDR2: SGHTA, FQGNSA. CDR3 length: 13 residues. The DNA for the CDR3 is TGTGCCAGCAGCTTAAATCCGGGATTCCTTCGGTACTTC. It specifies CASSLNPGFLRYF.

The J gene is TRBJ2-3, the V gene TRBV28, with 10 bases fitting TRBD1. Trimming removed 5 bases from V and 4 bases from J; junction bases left unmatched: 6. CDR1 is MDHEN and CDR2 is SYDVKM in the germline V gene. The CDR3 totals 15 residues. The CDR3 sequence: CASSNLDRGADTQYF. In nucleotides, the CDR3 is TGTGCCAGCAGTAACTTGGACAGGGGGGCAGATACGCAGTATTTT.

Only one count was recorded for this clone. The chain uses TRBV4-1 and TRBJ2-7; 12 nucleotides match TRBD2. Trimming removed 0 bases from V and 0 bases from J; junction bases left unmatched: 9. CDR1 is MGHRA, CDR2 YSYEKL, per germline. CDR3 length: 19 amino acids. CDR3 coding DNA: TGCGCCAGCAGCCAAGATCCCGGACTAGCGGGACTGAGCTCCTACGAGCAGTACTTC. This codes for CASSQDPGLAGLSSYEQYF.

The J gene is TRBJ1-2, the V gene TRBV20-1; D not resolved. From germline, CDR1 is DFQATT and CDR2 SNEGSKA (reference sequence). With 2 bases removed from V and 4 bases from J, the gap between germline ends came to 5 bases. The CDR3 covers 11 residues. The CDR3 DNA is TGCAGTGCTAGACTCTCCTATGGCTACACCTTC. This sequence encodes CSARLSYGYTF.

This clone was detected only a few times. The chain is built from TRBV27 and TRBJ2-7, with 11 bases lining up with TRBD2. This CDR3 contains 16 residues. Trimming cost V 6 bases and J 0 bases; bases outside gene matches: 7. Germline assignment: CDR1 MNHEY and CDR2 SMNVEV (reference sequence). As DNA, the CDR3 is TGTGCCAGCAGCTCCCGACTAGCGGGACCCTCCTACGAGCAGTACTTC. Encoded protein: CASSSRLAGPSYEQYF.